This entry lists 2 T cell receptor beta chains sequenced from one sample in a study of blood T cell repertoires in COVID-19. Clones were read by immunoSEQ multiplex PCR, and TCRdb kept only the in-frame ones, dropping some. The table records roughly 400,000 clones, more than 85% of them present only once. Material for sequencing was PBMCs or T cells enriched from blood (not recorded which). The receptors derive from a woman aged 35 to 49 who had been exposed to COVID-19.

The chain combines TRBV27 with TRBJ2-7; 9 bases match TRBD2. The germline gives CDR1 MNHEY, CDR2 SMNVEV (reference sequence). The V segment lost 6 bases and the J segment 6 bases; nucleotides outside the gene matches: 9. The CDR3 loop spans 14 amino acids. The CDR3 spells CASRITTSGGEQYF. As DNA, the CDR3 is TGTGCCAGCAGGATAACGACTAGCGGCGGCGAGCAGTACTTC.

CDR3 residues: CASSPRPYEGEQYF. The CDR3 bases are TGCGCCAGCAGCCCTAGGCCCTATGAGGGCGAGCAGTACTTC. The chain links TRBV5-1 to TRBJ2-7; maybe TRBD2 (5 bases). Germline V gene data show CDR1 as SGHRS and CDR2 as YFSETQ. CDR3 length equals 14 residues. Trimming left V 4 bases short and J 6 bases short, with 17 bases between.